These 19 T cell receptor beta chains were all obtained from the same sample, sequenced in a study of T cell responses to AZD1222 COVID-19 vaccine. Only in-frame clones appear in the TCRdb table, and some are missing; sequencing was by immunoSEQ multiplex PCR. The sample holds about 140,000 clones, 92% seen once. The sequenced sample was peripheral blood, obtained on day 0 of AZD1222 vaccination. The receptors here all came from an adult in good health.

The V and J genes are TRBV19 and TRBJ2-1; D gene ambiguous. The length of the CDR3 is 15 residues. Germline lookup yields CDR1 LNHDA and CDR2 SQIVND (reference sequence). Trimming removed 1 base from V and 5 bases from J, with 12 bases in between. The CDR3 DNA reads as TGTGCCAGTAGTATAGTACTTTTGAGGAACAATGAGCAGTTCTTC. It specifies CASSIVLLRNNEQFF.

The V and J genes are TRBV10-3 and TRBJ1-1; TRBD1 might be the D (5 bases). The length of the CDR3 is 15 residues. Looked up from germline, CDR1 is ENHRY and CDR2 is SYGVKD. The ends were cut back, 4 bases at V and 7 bases at J, with 19 bases in the middle. This chain's CDR3 is CAISGSRDGKLEAFF. The CDR3 DNA reads TGTGCCATCAGTGGGAGCCGGGACGGGAAACTTGAAGCTTTCTTT.

CDR3 coding DNA: TGTGCCAGCAGCTTAATGCAGGGGTCCTACAATGAGCAGTTCTTC. Its translation is CASSLMQGSYNEQFF. The chain carries TRBV7-3 and TRBJ2-1; D may be TRBD1 (6 bases). Trimming took off 1 base at V and 1 base at J, with 8 bases between the two ends. Germline CDR1 and CDR2: SGHTA and FQGTGA. The CDR3 consists of 15 residues. The full variable domain, in which reference TRBV7-3 and TRBJ2-1 provide the parts outside the CDR3, is GAGVSQTPSNKVTEKGKYVELRCDPISGHTALYWYRQSLGQGPEFLIYFQGTGAADDSGLPNDRFFAVRPEGSVSTLKIQRTERGDSAVYLCASSLMQGSYNEQFFGPGTRLTVL.

The chain has TRBV28 and TRBJ1-2; maybe TRBD1 (6 bases). Trimming stripped 5 bases from V and 0 bases from J, with 13 bases between. The CDR3 runs to 15 residues. CDR1 is MDHEN, CDR2 SYDVKM, per germline. This CDR3 reads CASSASDRPNYGYTF. CDR3 in DNA: TGTGCCAGCAGTGCCAGCGACAGGCCTAACTATGGCTACACCTTC.

V is TRBV7-9 and J is TRBJ1-2; D not resolved. CDR3 length: 13 amino acids. The germline V and J ends were trimmed by 1 base and 8 bases, with 11 bases remaining between them. Germline-derived CDR1 and CDR2 are SEHNR and FQNEAQ (reference sequence). The CDR3 spells CASSLESAWGYTF. The CDR3 region has the DNA TGTGCCAGCAGCTTAGAGAGCGCTTGGGGCTACACCTTC.

The CDR3 is CASSLGGEGGDEQFF. The CDR3 DNA sequence: TGTGCCAGCAGCTTAGGGGGTGAGGGTGGGGATGAGCAGTTCTTC. The rearrangement uses TRBV11-3 and TRBJ2-1; a weak D match, TRBD2 (5 bases). V was pared by 1 base and J by 8 bases, with 15 bases between. The CDR3 consists of 15 residues. CDR1 and CDR2 from the germline V gene are SGHNT and YENEEA.

This clone was found once. The V call is TRBV30, the J call TRBJ1-5, with a weak D call TRBD1 (5 bases). The CDR3 length is 13 residues. V shed 1 base and J shed 5 bases, with 9 bases lying between them. Germline V gene sequence: CDR1 GTSNPN, CDR2 SVGIG (reference sequence). The CDR3 protein is CAWSGGADQPQHF. CDR3 nucleotide sequence: TGTGCCTGGAGTGGGGGCGCCGATCAGCCCCAGCATTTT.

The chain joins TRBV5-4 to TRBJ1-4; 7 bases fit TRBD1. The CDR3 runs to 14 residues. J lost 8 bases, V lost 4 bases, and 8 bases had no gene match. CDR1 SGHNT and CDR2 YYREEE come from the germline V gene (reference sequence). In DNA, the CDR3 is TGTGCCAGCAGCCTGAATAGACAGGGAGAAAAACTGTTTTTT. Its protein product is CASSLNRQGEKLFF.

CDR3 protein: CASSSRAIGDTEAFF. The CDR3 region has the DNA TGCGCCAGCAGCTCCAGAGCTATCGGGGACACTGAAGCTTTCTTT. The chain uses TRBV5-1 and TRBJ1-1; D gene ambiguous. CDR3 length equals 15 residues. Trimming removed 3 bases from V and 3 bases from J, with 15 bases in between. The germline V gene has CDR1 SGHRS and CDR2 YFSETQ.

This clone occurred many times. The V call is TRBV7-9, the J call TRBJ2-7; maybe TRBD1 (6 bases). Germline V lookup: CDR1 SEHNR, CDR2 FQNEAQ (reference sequence). Trimming left V 5 bases short and J 4 bases short, with 9 bases between. This CDR3 comprises 12 residues. This chain's CDR3 is CASSRTDYEQYF. CDR3 bases: TGTGCCAGCAGCCGGACAGATTACGAGCAGTACTTC.

The genes are TRBV25-1 and TRBJ2-5; D uncertain. Germline values: CDR1 MGHDK, CDR2 SYGVNS. V lost 4 bases to trimming and J lost 4 bases, with 13 bases between them. The length of the CDR3 is 14 residues. The CDR3 sequence: CASSAPPMGETQYF. CDR3 nucleotide sequence: TGTGCCAGCAGTGCCCCCCCCATGGGAGAGACCCAGTACTTC. Full variable domain (missing parts from reference TRBV25-1 and TRBJ2-5): EADIYQTPRYLVIGTGKKITLECSQTMGHDKMYWYQQDPGMELHLIHYSYGVNSTEKGDLSSESTVSRIRTEHFPLTLESARPSHTSQYLCASSAPPMGETQYFGPGTRLLVL.

This chain connects TRBV7-9 to TRBJ2-6; TRBD2 is a possible D gene (6 bases). Trimming cost V 0 bases and J 3 bases, with 12 bases left between them. Germline V gene data show CDR1 as SEHNR and CDR2 as FQNEAQ (reference sequence). This CDR3 contains 17 residues. The CDR3 spells CASSLALEGGGANVLTF. In DNA, the CDR3 is TGTGCCAGCAGCTTAGCTCTAGAGGGAGGTGGGGCCAACGTCCTGACTTTC.

V usage is TRBV6-4 and J usage is TRBJ2-3, with 7 bases identical to TRBD2. Germline CDR1 is MRHNA and CDR2 is SNTAGT. Trimming took 3 bases from V and 3 from J; bases not matched to a gene: 3. The CDR3 sequence is 14 residues long. The CDR3 here is CASSEGGSTDTQYF. Here the CDR3 DNA reads TGTGCCAGCAGTGAGGGCGGGAGTACAGATACGCAGTATTTT.

This sequence joins TRBV28 and TRBJ2-7; D perhaps matches TRBD2 (6 bases). V lost 6 bases and J 5 bases, leaving 17 bases between the germline ends. Germline lookup yields CDR1 MDHEN and CDR2 SYDVKM. CDR3 size: 14 residues. This CDR3 is CASSRAGQTDEQYF. The CDR3 DNA reads TGTGCCAGCAGCAGGGCGGGGCAAACGGACGAGCAGTACTTC.

This chain uses TRBV20-1 with TRBJ1-2, with D maybe TRBD1 (6 bases). The CDR3 contains 11 residues. Per germline, CDR1 DFQATT and CDR2 SNEGSKA (reference sequence). V lost 3 bases to trimming and J lost 12 bases, with 14 bases between them. CDR3 DNA sequence: TGCAGTGCTAGTTTAAGAACAGGGAACACCTTC. It yields the protein CSASLRTGNTF.

This sequence joins TRBV20-1 and TRBJ1-4; 8 bases fit TRBD1. V was pared by 3 bases and J by 7 bases, with 7 bases of the junction left unmatched. In germline, CDR1 is DFQATT, CDR2 SNEGSKA (reference sequence). The CDR3 covers 14 residues. The DNA for the CDR3 is TGCAGTGCTAGTCAGGGACAGGCTCCTGAAAAACTGTTTTTT. Residues: CSASQGQAPEKLFF.

CDR3: CASSIEGGLNTEAFF. Here the CDR3 DNA reads TGTGCCAGTAGTATTGAGGGGGGACTCAACACTGAAGCTTTCTTT. V and J are TRBV19 and TRBJ1-1; weak D call: TRBD1 (6 bases). The V and J ends lost 3 bases and 2 bases respectively, with 13 bases between them. The CDR3 sequence is 15 residues long. From germline, CDR1 is LNHDA and CDR2 SQIVND (reference sequence).

This clone was recorded once. The rearrangement joins TRBV24-1 to TRBJ2-3, with D possibly TRBD2 on 6 matching bases. CDR1 KGHDR and CDR2 SFDVKD come from the germline V gene. The CDR3 totals 15 residues. The germline V and J ends were trimmed by 1 base and 6 bases, with 13 bases remaining between them. In DNA form, the CDR3 reads TGTGCCACCAGTGATTTAGTGGGAGGCGTGGATACGCAGTATTTT. The encoded protein is CATSDLVGGVDTQYF.

The chain joins TRBV10-3 to TRBJ2-7, with a weak D call TRBD2 (5 bases). V was cut by 8 bases and J by 5 bases, with 22 bases left in between. The germline gives CDR1 ENHRY, CDR2 SYGVKD. This CDR3 comprises 15 residues. The CDR3 reads CAIRHEELDGHEQYF. The CDR3 region has the DNA TGTGCCATCCGCCACGAGGAACTAGACGGCCACGAGCAGTACTTC.